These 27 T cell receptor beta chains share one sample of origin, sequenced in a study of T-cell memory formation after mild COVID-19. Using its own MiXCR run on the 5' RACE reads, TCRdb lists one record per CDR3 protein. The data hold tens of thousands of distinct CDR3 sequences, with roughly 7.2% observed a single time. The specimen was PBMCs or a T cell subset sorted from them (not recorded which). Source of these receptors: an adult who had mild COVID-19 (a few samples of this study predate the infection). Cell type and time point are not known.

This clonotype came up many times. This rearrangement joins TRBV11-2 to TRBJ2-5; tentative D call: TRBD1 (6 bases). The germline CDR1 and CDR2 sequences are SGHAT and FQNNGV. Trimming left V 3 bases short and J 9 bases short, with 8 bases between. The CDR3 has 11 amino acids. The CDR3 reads CASSFQGSQYF. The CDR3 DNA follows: TGTGCCAGCAGCTTTCAGGGGTCCCAGTACTTC. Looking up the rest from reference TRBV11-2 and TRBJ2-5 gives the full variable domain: EAGVAQSPRYKIIEKRQSVAFWCNPISGHATLYWYQQILGQGPKLLIQFQNNGVVDDSQLPKDRFSAERLKGVDSTLKIQPAKLEDSAVYLCASSFQGSQYFGPGTRLLVL.

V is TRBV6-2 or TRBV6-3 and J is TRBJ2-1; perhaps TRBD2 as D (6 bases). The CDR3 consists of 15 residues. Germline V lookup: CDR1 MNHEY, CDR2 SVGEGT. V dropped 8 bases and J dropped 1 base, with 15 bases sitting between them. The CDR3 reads CASSGYLASYNEQFF. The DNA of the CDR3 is TGTGCCAGCTCGGGGTACCTAGCGTCCTACAATGAGCAGTTCTTC.

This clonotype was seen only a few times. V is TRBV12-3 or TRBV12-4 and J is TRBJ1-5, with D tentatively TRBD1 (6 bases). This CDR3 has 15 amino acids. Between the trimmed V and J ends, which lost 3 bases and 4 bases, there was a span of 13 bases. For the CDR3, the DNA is TGTGCCAGCAGTTTTAGGGGGACACAGAATCAGCCCCAGCATTTT. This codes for CASSFRGTQNQPQHF.

The CDR3 DNA reads as TGTGCCAGCAGAAGGACAGGGCTCAATCAGCCCCAGCATTTT. This translates into CASRRTGLNQPQHF. V and J are TRBV6-2 or TRBV6-3 and TRBJ1-5; TRBD1 aligns across 8 bases. V lost 6 bases to trimming and J lost 3 bases; unmatched junction nucleotides: 4. CDR1 is MNHEY, CDR2 SVGEGT, per germline. The CDR3 is made up of 14 amino acids.

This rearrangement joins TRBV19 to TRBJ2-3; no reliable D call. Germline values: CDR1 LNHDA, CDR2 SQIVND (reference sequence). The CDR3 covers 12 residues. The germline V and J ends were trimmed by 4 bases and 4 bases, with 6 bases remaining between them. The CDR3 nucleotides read TGTGCCAGTAGTAGGAGCCCAGATACGCAGTATTTT. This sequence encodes CASSRSPDTQYF. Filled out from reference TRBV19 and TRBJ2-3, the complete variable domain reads DGGITQSPKYLFRKEGQNVTLSCEQNLNHDAMYWYRQDPGQGLRLIYYSQIVNDFQKGDIAEGYSVSREKKESFPLTVTSAQKNPTAFYLCASSRSPDTQYFGPGTRLTVL.

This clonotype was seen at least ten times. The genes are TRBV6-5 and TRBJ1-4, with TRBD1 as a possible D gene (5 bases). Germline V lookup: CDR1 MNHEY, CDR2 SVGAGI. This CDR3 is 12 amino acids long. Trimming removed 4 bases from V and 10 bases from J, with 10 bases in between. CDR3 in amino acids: CASSSRGRKLFF. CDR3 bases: TGTGCCAGCAGTTCTCGGGGACGAAAACTGTTTTTT.

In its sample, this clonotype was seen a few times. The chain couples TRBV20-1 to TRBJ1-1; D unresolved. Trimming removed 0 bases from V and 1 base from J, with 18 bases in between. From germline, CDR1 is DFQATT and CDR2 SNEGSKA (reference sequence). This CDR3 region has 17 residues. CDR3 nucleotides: TGCAGTGCTAGAGAAGGTGGTGCATGGCGGGCGAACACTGAAGCTTTCTTT. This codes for CSAREGGAWRANTEAFF.

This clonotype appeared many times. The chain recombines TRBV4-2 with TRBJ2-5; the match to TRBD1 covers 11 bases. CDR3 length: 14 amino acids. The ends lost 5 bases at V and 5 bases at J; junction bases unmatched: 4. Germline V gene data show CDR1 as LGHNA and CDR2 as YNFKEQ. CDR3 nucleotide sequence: TGTGCCAGCAGCACGGGACAGGGGGAGGAGACCCAGTACTTC. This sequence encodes CASSTGQGEETQYF.

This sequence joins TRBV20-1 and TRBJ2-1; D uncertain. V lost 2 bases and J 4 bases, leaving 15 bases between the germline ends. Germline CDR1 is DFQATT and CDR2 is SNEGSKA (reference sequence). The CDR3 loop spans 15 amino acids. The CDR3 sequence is CSARRSQIPYNEQFF. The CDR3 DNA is TGCAGTGCTAGAAGGTCCCAGATACCGTACAATGAGCAGTTCTTC.

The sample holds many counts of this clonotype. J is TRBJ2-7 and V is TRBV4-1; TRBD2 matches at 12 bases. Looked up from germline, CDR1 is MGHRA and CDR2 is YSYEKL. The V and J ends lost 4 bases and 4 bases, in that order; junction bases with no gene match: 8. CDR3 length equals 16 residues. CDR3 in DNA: TGCGCCAGCAGCCTTGAACTAGCGGGAGGTTCGTACGAGCAGTACTTC. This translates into CASSLELAGGSYEQYF.

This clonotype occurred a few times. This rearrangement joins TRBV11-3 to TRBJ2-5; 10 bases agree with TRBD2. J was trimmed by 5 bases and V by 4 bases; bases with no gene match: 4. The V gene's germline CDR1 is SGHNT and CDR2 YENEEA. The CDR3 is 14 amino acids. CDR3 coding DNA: TGTGCCAGCAGCTCTAGCGGGGGCGAGGAGACCCAGTACTTC. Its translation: CASSSSGGEETQYF.

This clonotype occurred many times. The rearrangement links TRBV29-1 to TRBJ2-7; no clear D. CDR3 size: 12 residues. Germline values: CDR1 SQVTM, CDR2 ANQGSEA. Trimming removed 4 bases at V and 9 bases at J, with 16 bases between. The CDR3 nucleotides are TGCAGCGTTGTGACAACTCACTCCGGGCAGTACTTC. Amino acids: CSVVTTHSGQYF.

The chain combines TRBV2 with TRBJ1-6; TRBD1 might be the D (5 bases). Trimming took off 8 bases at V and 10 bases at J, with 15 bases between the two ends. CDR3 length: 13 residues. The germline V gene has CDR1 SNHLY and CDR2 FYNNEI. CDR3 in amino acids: CASSLGEGSPLHF. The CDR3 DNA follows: TGTGCCAGCTCATTGGGGGAAGGGTCACCCCTCCACTTT.

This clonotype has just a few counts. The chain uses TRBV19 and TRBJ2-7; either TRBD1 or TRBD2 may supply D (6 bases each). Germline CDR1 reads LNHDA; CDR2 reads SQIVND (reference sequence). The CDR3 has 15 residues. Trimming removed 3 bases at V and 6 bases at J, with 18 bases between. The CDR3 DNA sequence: TGTGCCAGTAGTATGGGGGCGGCGGGGAGGAGCGAGCAGTACTTC. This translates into CASSMGAAGRSEQYF.

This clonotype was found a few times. The CDR3 nucleotides read TGTGCCAGCAGTGAGACAGGGAGGGGCATTCAGTACTTC. It is translated as CASSETGRGIQYF. This chain uses TRBV6-5 with TRBJ2-4; D tentatively fits TRBD1 or TRBD2 (7 bases each). Germline V gene data show CDR1 as MNHEY and CDR2 as SVGAGI. Between the trimmed V and J ends, which lost 5 bases and 9 bases, there was a span of 14 bases. The CDR3 contains 13 residues.

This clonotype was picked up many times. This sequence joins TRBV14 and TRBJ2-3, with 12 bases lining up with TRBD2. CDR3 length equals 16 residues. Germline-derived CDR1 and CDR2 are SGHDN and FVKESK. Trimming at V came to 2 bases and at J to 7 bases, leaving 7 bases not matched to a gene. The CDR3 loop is CASSQLAGGRTHTQYF. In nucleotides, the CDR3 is TGTGCCAGCAGCCAACTAGCGGGAGGGCGTACGCATACGCAGTATTTT.

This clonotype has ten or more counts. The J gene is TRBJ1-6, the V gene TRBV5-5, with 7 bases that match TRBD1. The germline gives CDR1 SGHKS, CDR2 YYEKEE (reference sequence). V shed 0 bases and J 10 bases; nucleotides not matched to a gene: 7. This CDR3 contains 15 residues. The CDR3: CASSLEEGARSPLHF. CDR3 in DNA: TGTGCCAGCAGCTTGGAGGAGGGGGCGCGATCACCCCTCCACTTT.

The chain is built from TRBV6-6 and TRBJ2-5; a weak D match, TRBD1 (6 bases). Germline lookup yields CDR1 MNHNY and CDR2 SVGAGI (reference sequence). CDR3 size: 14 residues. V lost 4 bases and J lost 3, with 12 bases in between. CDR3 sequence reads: CASSSRDTKETQYF. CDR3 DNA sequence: TGTGCCAGCAGTTCCCGGGACACAAAAGAGACCCAGTACTTC.

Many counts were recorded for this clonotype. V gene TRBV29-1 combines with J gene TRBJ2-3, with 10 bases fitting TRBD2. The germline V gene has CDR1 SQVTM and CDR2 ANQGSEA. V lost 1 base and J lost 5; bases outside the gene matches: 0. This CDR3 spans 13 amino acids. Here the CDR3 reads CSVEGTSGDTQYF. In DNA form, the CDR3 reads TGCAGCGTTGAAGGGACTAGCGGAGATACGCAGTATTTT.

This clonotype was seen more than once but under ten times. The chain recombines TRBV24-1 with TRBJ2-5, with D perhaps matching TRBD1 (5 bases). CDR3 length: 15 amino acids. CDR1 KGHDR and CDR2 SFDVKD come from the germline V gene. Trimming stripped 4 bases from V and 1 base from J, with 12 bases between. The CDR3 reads CATSEPQGVQETQYF. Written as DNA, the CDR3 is TGTGCCACCAGTGAACCTCAAGGGGTCCAAGAGACCCAGTACTTC.

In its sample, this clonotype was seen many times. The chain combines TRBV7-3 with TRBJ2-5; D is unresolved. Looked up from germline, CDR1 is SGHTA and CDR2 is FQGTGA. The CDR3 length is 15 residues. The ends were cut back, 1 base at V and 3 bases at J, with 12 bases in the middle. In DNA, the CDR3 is TGTGCCAGCAGCTTAATGGGTCGAATGGAAGAGACCCAGTACTTC. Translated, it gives CASSLMGRMEETQYF.

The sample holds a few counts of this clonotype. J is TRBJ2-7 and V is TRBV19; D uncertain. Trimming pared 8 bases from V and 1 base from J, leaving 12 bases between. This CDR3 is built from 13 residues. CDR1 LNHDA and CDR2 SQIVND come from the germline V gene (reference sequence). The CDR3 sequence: CASQSPGSYEQYF. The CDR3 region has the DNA TGTGCCAGTCAGTCGCCAGGTTCCTACGAGCAGTACTTC.

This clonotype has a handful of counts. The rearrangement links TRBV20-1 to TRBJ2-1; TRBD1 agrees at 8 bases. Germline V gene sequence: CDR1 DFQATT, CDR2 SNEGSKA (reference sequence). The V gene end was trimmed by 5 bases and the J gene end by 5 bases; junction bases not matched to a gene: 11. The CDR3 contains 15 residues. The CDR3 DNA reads TGCAGTGCTCCCCTAACCCAGGGGGCGGACAATGAGCAGTTCTTC. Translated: CSAPLTQGADNEQFF.

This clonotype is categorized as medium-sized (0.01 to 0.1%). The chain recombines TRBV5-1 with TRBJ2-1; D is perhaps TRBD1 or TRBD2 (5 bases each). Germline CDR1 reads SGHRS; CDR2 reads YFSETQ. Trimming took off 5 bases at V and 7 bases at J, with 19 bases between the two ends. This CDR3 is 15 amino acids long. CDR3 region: CASRSGTTPVNEQFF. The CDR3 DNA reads TGCGCCAGCAGGTCCGGGACCACCCCCGTTAATGAGCAGTTCTTC.

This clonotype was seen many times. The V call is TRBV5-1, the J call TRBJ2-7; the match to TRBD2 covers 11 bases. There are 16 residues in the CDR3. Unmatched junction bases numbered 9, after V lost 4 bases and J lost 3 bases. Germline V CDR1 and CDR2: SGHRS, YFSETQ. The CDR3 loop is CASSGGTSGFYYEQYF. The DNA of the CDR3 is TGCGCCAGCAGCGGCGGGACTAGCGGATTCTACTACGAGCAGTACTTC.

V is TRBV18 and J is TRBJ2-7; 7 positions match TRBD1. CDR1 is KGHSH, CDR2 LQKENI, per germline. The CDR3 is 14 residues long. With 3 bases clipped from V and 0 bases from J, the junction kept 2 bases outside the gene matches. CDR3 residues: CASSPRDSSYEQYF. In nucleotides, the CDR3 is TGTGCCAGCTCACCCCGGGACAGCTCCTACGAGCAGTACTTC.

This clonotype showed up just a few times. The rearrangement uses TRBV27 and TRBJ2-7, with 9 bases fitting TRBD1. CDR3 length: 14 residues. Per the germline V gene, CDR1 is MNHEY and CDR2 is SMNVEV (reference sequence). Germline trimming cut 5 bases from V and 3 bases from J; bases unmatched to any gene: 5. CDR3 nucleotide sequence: TGTGCCAGCAGTACCGGACAGGGGATCTACGAGCAGTACTTC. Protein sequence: CASSTGQGIYEQYF.